The TCR beta chain under discussion was sequenced for a study of T cells in Graves' hyperthyroidism and ophthalmopathy. With 3 bases removed from V and 7 bases from J, the gap between germline ends came to 25 bases. From germline, CDR1 is DFQATT and CDR2 SNEGSKA (reference sequence). The CDR3 loop spans 17 amino acids. Authors of the study amplified TCR beta CDR3 regions from RNA transcripts. The HTBI primer set drove a first-round RT-PCR of the TCR CDR3. TCRdb re-called the multiplex PCR reads with MiXCR, one entry per CDR3 protein. The table lists hundreds of thousands of distinct CDR3 sequences, about 15% of them singletons. Uncontrolled infection, other autoimmune disease, pregnancy or lactation led to exclusion.

Sequenced material: blood. V gene TRBV20-1 combines with J gene TRBJ2-1, with D possibly TRBD2 on 6 matching bases. This TCR came from a woman younger than 35 with Graves' hyperthyroidism. CDR3 sequence: CSASALMGGPNWNEQFF. The CDR3 DNA reads as TGCAGTGCTAGCGCCCTAATGGGAGGCCCCAATTGGAATGAGCAGTTCTTC.